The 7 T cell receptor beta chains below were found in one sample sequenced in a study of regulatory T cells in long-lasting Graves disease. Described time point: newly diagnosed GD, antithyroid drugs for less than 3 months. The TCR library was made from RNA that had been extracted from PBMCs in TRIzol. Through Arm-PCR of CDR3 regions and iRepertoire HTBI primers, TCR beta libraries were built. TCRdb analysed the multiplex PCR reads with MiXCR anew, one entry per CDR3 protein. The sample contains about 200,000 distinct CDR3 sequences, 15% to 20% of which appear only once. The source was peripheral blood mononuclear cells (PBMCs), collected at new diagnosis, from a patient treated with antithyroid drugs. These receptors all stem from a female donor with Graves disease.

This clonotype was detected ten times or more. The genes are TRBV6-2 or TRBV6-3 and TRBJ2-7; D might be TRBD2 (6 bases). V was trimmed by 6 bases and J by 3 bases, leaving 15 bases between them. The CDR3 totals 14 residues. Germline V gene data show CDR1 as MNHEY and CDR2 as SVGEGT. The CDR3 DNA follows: TGTGCCAGCAGCCCCCTGGCGGGGCGCTACGAGCAGTACTTC. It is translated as CASSPLAGRYEQYF.

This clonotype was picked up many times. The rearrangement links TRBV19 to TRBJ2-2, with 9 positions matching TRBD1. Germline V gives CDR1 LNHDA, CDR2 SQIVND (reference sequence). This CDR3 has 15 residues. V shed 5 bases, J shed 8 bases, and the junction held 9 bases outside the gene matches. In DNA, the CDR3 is TGTGCCAGTAGTGGAAACACAGGGGGCAAAGGGGAGCTGTTTTTT. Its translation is CASSGNTGGKGELFF.

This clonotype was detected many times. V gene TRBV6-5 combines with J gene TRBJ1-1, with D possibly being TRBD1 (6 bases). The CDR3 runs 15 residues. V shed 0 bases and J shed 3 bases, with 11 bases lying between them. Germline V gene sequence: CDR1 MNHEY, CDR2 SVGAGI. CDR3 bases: TGTGCCAGCAGTTACTCGTCGAGACAGGACACTGAAGCTTTCTTT. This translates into CASSYSSRQDTEAFF.

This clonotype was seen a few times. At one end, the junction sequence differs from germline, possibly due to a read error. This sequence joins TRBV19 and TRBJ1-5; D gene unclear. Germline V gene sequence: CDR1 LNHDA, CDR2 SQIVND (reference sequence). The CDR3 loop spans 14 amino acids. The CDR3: CASNQLLRNRPQHF. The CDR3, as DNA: TGTGCCAGTAACCAGTTATTGCGCAATCGGCCCCAGCATTTT.

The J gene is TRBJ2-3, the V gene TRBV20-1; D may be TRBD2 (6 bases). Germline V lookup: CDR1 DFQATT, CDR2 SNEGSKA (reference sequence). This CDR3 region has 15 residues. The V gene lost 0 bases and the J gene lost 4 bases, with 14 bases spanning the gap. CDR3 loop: CSARDGGVTADTQYF. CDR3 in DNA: TGCAGTGCTAGAGATGGCGGGGTAACGGCAGATACGCAGTATTTT.

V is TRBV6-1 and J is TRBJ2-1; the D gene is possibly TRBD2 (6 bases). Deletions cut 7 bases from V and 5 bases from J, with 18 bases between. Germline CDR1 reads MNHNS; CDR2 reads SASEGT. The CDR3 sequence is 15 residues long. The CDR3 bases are TGTGCCAGCAAGGGAAGCGGGTCTACCCACAATGAGCAGTTCTTC. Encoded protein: CASKGSGSTHNEQFF.

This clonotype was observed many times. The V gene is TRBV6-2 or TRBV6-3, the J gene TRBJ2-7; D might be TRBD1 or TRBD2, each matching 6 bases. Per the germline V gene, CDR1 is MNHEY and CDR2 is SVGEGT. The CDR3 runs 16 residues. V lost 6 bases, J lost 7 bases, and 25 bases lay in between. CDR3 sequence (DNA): TGTGCCAGCAGCGGGGCCACTCGCCGGCGAGGGGGGGAGCAGTACTTC. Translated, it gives CASSGATRRRGGEQYF.